This T cell receptor beta chain is from a study of blood T cell repertoires in COVID-19. Study information: In each case, the material was cDNA or gDNA derived from T cells, B-cell-depleted T cells, or PBMCs.

The V gene's germline CDR1 is SGHNT and CDR2 YENEEA. V lost 4 bases and J lost 0; bases outside the gene matches: 12. The CDR3 runs to 19 residues. In the original workflow: Amplifying reference gene primers gave estimates of nucleated cell counts. The assay was immunoSEQ multiplex PCR, and TCRdb's table has in-frame clones only and misses some. The V and J calls and clone size are taken from that table; D and trimming were inferred from the DNA. The sample holds approximately 180,000 clones, around 90% seen once. The sample consisted of peripheral blood. This chain links TRBV11-3 with TRBJ2-4; 10 bases match TRBD2. The clonotype originates from a man between 40 and 49 years old with active or convalescent COVID-19. The CDR3, as DNA: TGTGCCAGCAGCTCGACCGGGACTAGCGAGAGTTTAGCCAAAAACATTCAGTACTTC. The encoded protein is CASSSTGTSESLAKNIQYF.